The TCR beta chain under discussion was sequenced for a study of PD-L1 blockade in urothelial cancer. TCRdb's table, derived via immunoSEQ multiplex PCR, lists solely in-frame clones and lacks some. The sample includes about 51,000 clones, around 85% seen only once; the top ten take 16%. V shed 3 bases and J 1 base; nucleotides not matched to a gene: 5. Germline loops: CDR1 LNHDA, CDR2 SQIVND (reference sequence). This CDR3 is built from 15 residues. The sample was PBMCs, taken around atezolizumab (anti-PD-L1) treatment. The genes are TRBV19 and TRBJ1-1; TRBD1 matches at 7 bases. The sequence came from a man aged 55 to 69 with urothelial cancer. CDR3 nucleotides: TGTGCCAGTAGTATCCCAGCAGGGGGGAACACTGAAGCTTTCTTT. Amino acid sequence: CASSIPAGGNTEAFF.